This T cell receptor beta chain was profiled in a study of CD8+ T cells in alopecia areata. RNA, once extracted, was reverse transcribed into cDNA for use as the sequencing template. The protocol was immunoSEQ multiplex PCR, while the TCRdb copy is restricted to in-frame clones and leaves out a portion. Of around 170,000 clones in the sample, approximately 50% were seen once. The treatment was: oral pan-JAK inhibitor, 5-10 mg twice daily. This receptor was taken from a human donor with alopecia areata. The source was CD8+ T cells sorted from blood, collected between weeks 51 and 54, from a patient treated with tofacitinib.

CDR3 sequence: CASSQGLGKTEAFF. CDR3 DNA sequence: TGCGCCAGCAGCCAAGGTCTCGGGAAGACTGAAGCTTTCTTT. The chain employs TRBV4-1 and TRBJ1-1; D uncertain. The CDR3 length is 14 residues. V was cut by 1 base and J by 5 bases, with 11 bases left in between. The germline CDR1 and CDR2 sequences are MGHRA and YSYEKL.